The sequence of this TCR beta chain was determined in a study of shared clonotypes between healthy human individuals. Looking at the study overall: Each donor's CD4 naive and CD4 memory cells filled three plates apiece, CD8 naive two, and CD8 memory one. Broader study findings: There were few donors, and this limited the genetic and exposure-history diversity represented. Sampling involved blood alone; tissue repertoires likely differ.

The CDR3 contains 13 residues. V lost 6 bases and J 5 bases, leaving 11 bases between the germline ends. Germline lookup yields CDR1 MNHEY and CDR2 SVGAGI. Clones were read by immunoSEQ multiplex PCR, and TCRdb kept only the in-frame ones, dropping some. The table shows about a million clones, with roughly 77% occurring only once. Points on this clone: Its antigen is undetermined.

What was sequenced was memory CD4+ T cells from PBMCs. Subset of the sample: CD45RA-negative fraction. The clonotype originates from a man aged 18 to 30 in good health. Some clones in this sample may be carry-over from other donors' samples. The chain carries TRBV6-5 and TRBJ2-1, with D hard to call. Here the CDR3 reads CASSSPQNNEQFF. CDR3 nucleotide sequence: TGTGCCAGCAGCTCCCCCCAAAACAATGAGCAGTTCTTC.